The T cell receptor beta chain described here comes from a study of cytomegalovirus exposure and HLA in healthy donors. After removal of 2 bases from V and 4 bases from J, the junction contained 10 bases not matched to a gene. CDR3 size: 16 residues. Looked up from germline, CDR1 is MNHNS and CDR2 is SASEGT. PCR involved 60 Vbeta and 13 Jbeta primers. TCRdb keeps only in-frame clones here, not all; method: immunoSEQ multiplex PCR. Among 130,000 to 150,000 clones listed, around 73% were seen once. The chain combines TRBV6-1 with TRBJ2-7, with 8 bases matching TRBD1. The source of this sequence is a human donor in good health. What was sequenced was PBMCs. The CDR3 is CASSEFPGGAGYEQYF. The CDR3, as DNA: TGTGCCAGCAGTGAATTTCCAGGGGGCGCGGGTTACGAGCAGTACTTC.